This is a list of T cell receptor beta chains from one sample in a study of CD8+CD57+ T cells in acquired aplastic anemia. MiXCR was run by TCRdb on the reads, yielding one entry per CDR3 protein. The sample contains some 120,000 distinct CDR3 sequences, more than 40% of which appear only once. Sample: sorted CD4+, CD8+, or CD8+CD57+ T cells (not recorded which) from PBMCs. These receptors were obtained from a human donor in good health, serving as a control. Both conserved end residues are part of each CDR3. D genes are given only for firm matches. Clone sizes are given selectively: once, few, many, or a class where the clone is expanded.

J,D,V,size,CDR3,DNA
TRBJ1-5,NA,TRBV19,many,CASLKDAFARNQPQHF,TGTGCCAGTTTGAAGGACGCCTTTGCCCGCAATCAGCCCCAGCATTTT
TRBJ2-3,NA,TRBV19,NA,CAGMRTEGTDTQYF,TGTGCCGGGATGCGTACCGAGGGCACAGATACGCAGTATTTT
TRBJ2-7,TRBD2,TRBV5-6,many,CASSLAGVGYEQYF,TGTGCCAGCAGCTTAGCGGGGGTCGGCTACGAGCAGTACTTC
TRBJ2-5,NA,TRBV2,once,CASSEVARAAETQYF,TGTGCCAGCAGTGAAGTAGCTCGGGCGGCAGAGACCCAGTACTTC
TRBJ2-7,NA,TRBV10-1,few,CASRITGYEQYF,TGCGCCAGCAGGATAACAGGGTACGAGCAGTACTTC
TRBJ1-4,NA,TRBV15,NA,CATSVAEATNEKLFF,TGTGCCACCAGCGTAGCAGAGGCAACTAATGAAAAACTGTTTTTT
TRBJ1-2,NA,TRBV30,many,CAWSIGMGITNYGYTF,TGTGCCTGGAGTATCGGGATGGGGATCACTAACTATGGCTACACCTTC
TRBJ1-6,NA,TRBV9,NA,CASSPARPESPLHF,TGTGCCAGCAGCCCTGCTAGGCCGGAGTCACCCCTCCACTTT
TRBJ2-7,NA,TRBV7-6,NA,CASSLGTPGGGYEQYF,TGTGCCAGCAGCTTAGGGACCCCAGGGGGAGGCTACGAGCAGTACTTC
TRBJ2-2,TRBD2,TRBV4-2,NA,CASSRNRGGYAGELFF,TGTGCCAGCAGCCGCAATCGGGGGGGGTACGCCGGGGAGCTGTTTTTT
TRBJ1-1,TRBD1,TRBV5-4,many,CASSMNRGPNTEAFF,TGTGCCAGCAGCATGAACAGGGGGCCGAACACTGAAGCTTTCTTT
TRBJ2-5,NA,TRBV2,NA,CASTAGSCTETQYF,TGTGCCAGCACCGCCGGGTCATGTACGGAGACCCAGTACTTC
TRBJ1-5,NA,TRBV6-5,NA,CASSYGQTPNQPQHF,TGTGCCAGCAGTTACGGACAGACCCCAAATCAGCCCCAGCATTTT